This T cell receptor (beta chain) is drawn from a study of shared clonotypes between healthy human individuals. At a deep level, the assay was run. Profiling relied on immunoSEQ multiplex PCR, and the TCRdb table lists in-frame clones only, not all of them. The data contain about 2.3 million clones, around 93% of them singletons. The sample was naive CD4+ T cells from PBMCs. Sample subset: CD45RA+ positively selected. This TCR came from a man aged 18 to 29 in good health. Some clones in this sample may be carry-over from other donors' samples.

The CDR3 DNA reads as TGTGCCAGCAGCTTAATGGGGTGGGGCACTGAAGCTTTCTTT. Amino acid sequence: CASSLMGWGTEAFF. This chain links TRBV7-3 with TRBJ1-1; D gene ambiguous. Deletions cut 1 base from V and 4 bases from J, with 10 bases between. The CDR3 totals 14 residues. Looked up from germline, CDR1 is SGHTA and CDR2 is FQGTGA.